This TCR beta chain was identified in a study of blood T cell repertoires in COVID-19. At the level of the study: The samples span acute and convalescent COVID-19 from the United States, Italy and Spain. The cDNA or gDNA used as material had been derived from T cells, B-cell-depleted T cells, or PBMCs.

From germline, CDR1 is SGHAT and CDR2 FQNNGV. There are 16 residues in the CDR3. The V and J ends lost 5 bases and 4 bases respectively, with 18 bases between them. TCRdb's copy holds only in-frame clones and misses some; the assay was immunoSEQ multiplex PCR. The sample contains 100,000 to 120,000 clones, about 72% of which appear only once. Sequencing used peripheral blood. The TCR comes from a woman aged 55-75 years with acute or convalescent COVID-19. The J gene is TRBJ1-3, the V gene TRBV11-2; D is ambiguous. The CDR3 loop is CASSANPPGKGNTIYF. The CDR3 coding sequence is TGTGCCAGCAGCGCAAACCCGCCGGGGAAAGGAAACACCATATATTTT. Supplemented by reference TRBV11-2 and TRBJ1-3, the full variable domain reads EAGVAQSPRYKIIEKRQSVAFWCNPISGHATLYWYQQILGQGPKLLIQFQNNGVVDDSQLPKDRFSAERLKGVDSTLKIQPAKLEDSAVYLCASSANPPGKGNTIYFGEGSWLTVV.